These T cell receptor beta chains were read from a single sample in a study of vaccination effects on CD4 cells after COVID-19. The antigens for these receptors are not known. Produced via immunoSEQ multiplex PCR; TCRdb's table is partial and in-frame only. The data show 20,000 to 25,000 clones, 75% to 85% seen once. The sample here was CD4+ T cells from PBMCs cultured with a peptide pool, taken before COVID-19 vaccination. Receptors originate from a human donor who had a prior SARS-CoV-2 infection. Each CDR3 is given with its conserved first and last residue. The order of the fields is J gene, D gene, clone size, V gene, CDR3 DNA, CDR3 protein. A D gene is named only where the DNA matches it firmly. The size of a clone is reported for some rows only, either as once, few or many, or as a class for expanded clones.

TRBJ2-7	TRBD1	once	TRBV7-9	TGTGCCAGCCAACGACAGGGGGCTGGGTACGAGCAGTACTTC	CASQRQGAGYEQYF
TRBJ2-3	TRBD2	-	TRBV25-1	TGTGCCAGCAGGACTAGCGGGGCTTCAGATACGCAGTATTTT	CASRTSGASDTQYF
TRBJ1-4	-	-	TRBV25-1	TGTGCCAGCAGTGAATCCTTCCGTATGGCAGATGAAAAACTGTTTTTT	CASSESFRMADEKLFF
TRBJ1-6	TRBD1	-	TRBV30	TGTGCCTGGAGGGGATTTCGGACAGGAGTCTATAATTCACCCCTCCACTTT	CAWRGFRTGVYNSPLHF
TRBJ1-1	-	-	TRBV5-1	TGCGCCAGCAGCCCGGGTTTGGGGGCGGAGGACACTGAAGCTTTCTTT	CASSPGLGAEDTEAFF
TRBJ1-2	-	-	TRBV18	TGTGCCAGCTCCCCTTATGATTTGAATATCTATGGCTACACCTTC	CASSPYDLNIYGYTF
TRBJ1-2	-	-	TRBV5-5	TGTGCCAGCAGTTTGGACCCAGGGACGAGCTATGGCTACACCTTC	CASSLDPGTSYGYTF
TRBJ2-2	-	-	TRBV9	TGTGCCAGCAGCCCACGGGTGGGGAGTGTTACCGGGGAGCTGTTTTTT	CASSPRVGSVTGELFF
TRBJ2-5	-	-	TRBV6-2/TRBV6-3	TGTGCCAGCAGTTACTCGTTGGCAGACTTACAAGAGACCCAGTACTTC	CASSYSLADLQETQYF
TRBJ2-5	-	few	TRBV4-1	TGCGCCAGCAGCCAAGGGGAGCTAGCCGAGACCCAGTACTTC	CASSQGELAETQYF
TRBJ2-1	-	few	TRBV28	TGTGCCAGCAGTCTTACAGGGGAGGTCAATGAGCAGTTCTTC	CASSLTGEVNEQFF
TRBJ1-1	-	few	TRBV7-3	TGTGCCAGCAGCCCACAGGGCGGATTCACTGAAGCTTTCTTT	CASSPQGGFTEAFF
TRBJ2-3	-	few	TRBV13	TGTGCCAGCAGCTTAACTTCAGGGGCAGATACGCAGTATTTT	CASSLTSGADTQYF
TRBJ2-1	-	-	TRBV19	TGTGCCAGTCTCGACAGATACAATGAGCAGTTCTTC	CASLDRYNEQFF
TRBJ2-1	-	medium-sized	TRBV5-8	TGTGCCAGCAGCCACGGGGAGAGCTCCTACAATGAGCAGTTCTTC	CASSHGESSYNEQFF
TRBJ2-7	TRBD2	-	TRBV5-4	TGTGCCAGCAGCTTGGGTAGCGGGGGTGTTTACGAGCAGTACTTC	CASSLGSGGVYEQYF
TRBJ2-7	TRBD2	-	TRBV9	TGTGCCAGCAGCGCCAGCGGGACTAGCGGATCCGAGCAGTACTTC	CASSASGTSGSEQYF
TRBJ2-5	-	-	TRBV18	TGTGCCAGCTCCCCTATCCTAGGGGGCCAAGAGACCCAGTACTTC	CASSPILGGQETQYF
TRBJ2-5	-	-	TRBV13	TGTGCCAGCAGCTTAGGCCAGGGTGGAGAGACCCAGTACTTC	CASSLGQGGETQYF
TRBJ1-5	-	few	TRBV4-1	TGCGCCAGCAGCCTGCGAACAGGGAACCTTAGGAATCAGCCCCAGCATTTT	CASSLRTGNLRNQPQHF
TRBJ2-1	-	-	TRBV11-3	TGTGCCAGCAGCTTTTACAGGGAGAGTGAGCAGTTCTTC	CASSFYRESEQFF
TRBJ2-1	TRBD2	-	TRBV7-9	TGTGCCAGCAGCTTAGTACTAGCGGGAGGCTATGAGCAGTTCTTC	CASSLVLAGGYEQFF
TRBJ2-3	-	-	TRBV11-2	TGTGCCAGCAGCTTAGAGTGGGCAGATACGCAGTATTTT	CASSLEWADTQYF
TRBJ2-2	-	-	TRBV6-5	TGTGCCAGCAGTTACGGGGGGCTTGCCGGGGAGCTGTTTTTT	CASSYGGLAGELFF
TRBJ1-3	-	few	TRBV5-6	TGTGCCAGCAGCTTGGACCGGACTGGAAACACCATATATTTT	CASSLDRTGNTIYF
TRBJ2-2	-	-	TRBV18	TGTGCCAGCTCACCAGCAGTCACCGGGGAGCTGTTTTTT	CASSPAVTGELFF
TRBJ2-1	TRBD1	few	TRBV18	TGTGCCAGCAATATCGACAGGGGTTGGAATGAGCAGTTCTTC	CASNIDRGWNEQFF
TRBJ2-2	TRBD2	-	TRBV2	TGTGCCAGCAGTGCAGGGCTAGCGGACTACACCGGGGAGCTGTTTTTT	CASSAGLADYTGELFF
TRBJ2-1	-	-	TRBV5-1	TGCGCCAGCAGCTTGAGGCCGGGGTACAATGAGCAGTTCTTC	CASSLRPGYNEQFF
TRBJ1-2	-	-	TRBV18	TGTGCCAGCTCACCAACCGGGGGAACGGACTATGGCTACACCTTC	CASSPTGGTDYGYTF
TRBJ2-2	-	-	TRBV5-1	TGCGCCAGCAGCTTCGGGGGGCCACGGAACACCGGGGAGCTGTTTTTT	CASSFGGPRNTGELFF
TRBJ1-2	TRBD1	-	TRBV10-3	TGTGCCACCCACCCGAGTTCGGGACAGGGTCAAAACTATGGCTACACCTTC	CATHPSSGQGQNYGYTF
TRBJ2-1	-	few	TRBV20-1	TGCAGTGCTAGTCGGGGGGCACTTGGGAATGAGCAGTTCTTC	CSASRGALGNEQFF
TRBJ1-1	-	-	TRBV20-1	TGCAGTGCTTCAGGCCGTTTGGAGGCTTTCTTT	CSASGRLEAFF
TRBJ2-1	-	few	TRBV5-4	TGTGCCAGCAGCGGTGTTCGGGGGGCGGCCGAGCAGTTCTTC	CASSGVRGAAEQFF
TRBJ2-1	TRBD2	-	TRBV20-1	TGCAGTGCTAGTGGTACGCTAGCGGTGATTTCCTACAATGAGCAGTTCTTC	CSASGTLAVISYNEQFF
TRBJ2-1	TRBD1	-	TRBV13	TGTGCCAGCGGAGGAAGGACAGGACCTCCCGATGAGCAGTTCTTC	CASGGRTGPPDEQFF
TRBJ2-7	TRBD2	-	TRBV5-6	TGTGCCAGCACCCGACTAGCTCTTCCCTACGAGCAGTACTTC	CASTRLALPYEQYF
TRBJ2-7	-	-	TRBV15	TGTGCCACCAGCAGAGAACCTCTCGGCCCCTACGAGCAGTACTTC	CATSREPLGPYEQYF
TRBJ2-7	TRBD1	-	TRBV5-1	TGCGCCAGCAGCTTGGGACTTGGGGACAGGGGCCACTACGAGCAGTACTTC	CASSLGLGDRGHYEQYF
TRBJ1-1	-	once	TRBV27	TGTGCCAGCAAACGACAGACGAACACTGAAGCTTTCTTT	CASKRQTNTEAFF
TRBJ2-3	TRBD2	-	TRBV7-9	TGTGCCAGCAGCTTTAGGACTAGCGGGAGCACAGATACGCAGTATTTT	CASSFRTSGSTDTQYF
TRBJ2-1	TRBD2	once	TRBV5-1	TGCGCCAGCAGGAGAATAGCGGGAGGGCCGTCGAGGTCCTACAATGAGCAGTTCTTC	CASRRIAGGPSRSYNEQFF
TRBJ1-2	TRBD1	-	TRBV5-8	TGTGCCAGCAGCGAAACCGGGACAGGGGATTCTGTTGGTGGCTACACCTTC	CASSETGTGDSVGGYTF
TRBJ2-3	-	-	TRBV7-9	TGTGCCAGCAGCTTACCGCCGGAGGGACTGCACCTCACAGATACGCAGTATTTT	CASSLPPEGLHLTDTQYF
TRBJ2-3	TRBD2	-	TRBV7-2	TGTGCCAGCACCTTAGCGGGAGCGACAGATACGCAGTATTTT	CASTLAGATDTQYF
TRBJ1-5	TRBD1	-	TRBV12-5	TGTGCTAGTGGTTTGGTACAAGGGGGACAGGATTATCAGCCCCAGCATTTT	CASGLVQGGQDYQPQHF
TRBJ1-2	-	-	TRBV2	TGTGCCAGCAGCGTATCGCCAGAGAATGGCTACACCTTC	CASSVSPENGYTF
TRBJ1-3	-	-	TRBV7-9	TGTGCCAGCAGCTTAGAGTCTGGAAACACCATATATTTT	CASSLESGNTIYF
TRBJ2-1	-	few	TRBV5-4	TGTGCCAGCAGCGGCAACCCCTACAATGAGCAGTTCTTC	CASSGNPYNEQFF
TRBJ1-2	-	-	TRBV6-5	TGTGCCAGCAGCCGGACCGGGACAACGGGAGGCTACACCTTC	CASSRTGTTGGYTF
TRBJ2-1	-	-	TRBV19	TGTGCCAGTAGTTGGGAGGGGGGCTCCTACAATGAGCAGTTCTTC	CASSWEGGSYNEQFF
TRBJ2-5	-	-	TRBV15	TGTGCCACCAGCAACCTCGGACAACACCAAGAGACCCAGTACTTC	CATSNLGQHQETQYF
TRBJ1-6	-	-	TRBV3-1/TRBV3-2	TGTGCCAGCAGCCTAAACACGTATTCACCCCTCCACTTT	CASSLNTYSPLHF
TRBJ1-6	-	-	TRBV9	TGTGCCAGCAGCCGTGCTCCGGTGGGGGGACGGAGCTCCTATAATTCACCCCTCCACTTT	CASSRAPVGGRSSYNSPLHF
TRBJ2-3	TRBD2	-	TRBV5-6	TGTGCCAGCAGCTTCCCGGGAGGGACGAGTACAGATACGCAGTATTTT	CASSFPGGTSTDTQYF
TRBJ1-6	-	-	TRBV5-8	TGTGCCAGCAGCTTGCCCGGGTTGTATTCACCCCTCCACTTT	CASSLPGLYSPLHF
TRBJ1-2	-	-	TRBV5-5	TGTGCCAGCAGCTGGATGTTGAACTATGGCTACACCTTC	CASSWMLNYGYTF
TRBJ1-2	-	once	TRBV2	TGTGCCAGCAGGTCAGACTACTATGGCTACACCTTC	CASRSDYYGYTF